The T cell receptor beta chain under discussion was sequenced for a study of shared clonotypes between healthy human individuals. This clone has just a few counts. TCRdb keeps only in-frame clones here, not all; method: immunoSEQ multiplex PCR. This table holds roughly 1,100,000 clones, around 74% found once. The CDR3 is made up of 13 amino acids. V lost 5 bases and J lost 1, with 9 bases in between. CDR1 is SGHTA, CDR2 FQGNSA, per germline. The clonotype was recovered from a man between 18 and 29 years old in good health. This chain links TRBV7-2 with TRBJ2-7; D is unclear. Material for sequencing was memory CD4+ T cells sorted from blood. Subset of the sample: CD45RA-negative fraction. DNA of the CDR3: TGTGCCAGCAGCCGATGGGCGTCCTACGAGCAGTACTTC. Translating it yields CASSRWASYEQYF.